Listed here are 4 T cell receptor beta chains from one sample, sequenced in a study of cytomegalovirus exposure and HLA in healthy donors. This table comes from immunoSEQ multiplex PCR, and its TCRdb copy is limited to in-frame clones, with some not included. Here the sample spans about 140,000 clones, roughly 90% being singletons. The sample comprised PBMCs. The receptors here all came from a young man in good health and CMV-seronegative.

This chain connects TRBV10-1 to TRBJ1-1, with TRBD1 matching over 8 bases. The germline V gene encodes CDR1 WNHNN and CDR2 SYGVQD (reference sequence). The CDR3 is 13 amino acids. V shed 6 bases, J shed 1 base, and the junction held 1 base outside the gene matches. CDR3 DNA: TGCGCCAGCAGCGGACAGGGGAACACTGAAGCTTTCTTT. It codes for CASSGQGNTEAFF.

The gene calls are TRBV6-5 and TRBJ2-7; TRBD1 aligns across 10 bases. The CDR3 is made up of 14 amino acids. Germline lookup yields CDR1 MNHEY and CDR2 SVGAGI. V shed 4 bases and J 1 base; nucleotides not matched to a gene: 1. The CDR3 reads CASSWTGGSYEQYF. Here the CDR3 DNA reads TGTGCCAGCAGTTGGACAGGGGGTTCCTACGAGCAGTACTTC.

The sample holds a few counts of this clone. The rearrangement uses TRBV10-3 and TRBJ1-5; D not certain. V gave up 8 bases and J gave up 0 bases, with 14 bases separating them. CDR1 is ENHRY, CDR2 SYGVKD, per germline. The CDR3 is 15 amino acids. The CDR3 sequence is CAIGVGQDSNQPQHF. In DNA form, the CDR3 reads TGTGCCATCGGTGTCGGCCAGGATAGCAATCAGCCCCAGCATTTT.

This chain joins TRBV14 and TRBJ2-5; D gene ambiguous. The CDR3 has 12 amino acids. V shed 4 bases and J shed 5 bases, with 8 bases lying between them. Germline assignment: CDR1 SGHDN and CDR2 FVKESK. This CDR3 reads CASSPFGETQYF. The CDR3 coding sequence is TGTGCCAGCAGCCCGTTCGGGGAGACCCAGTACTTC.